The present T cell receptor beta chain was sequenced within a study of CD8 T cells in ankylosing spondylitis. The study's findings and limits: Seemingly characteristic of ankylosing spondylitis blood was a TCR beta motif consisting of roughly 8 highly homologous variants.

One entry per CDR3 protein results from TCRdb running MiXCR on the 5' RACE reads. Of 750,000 to 850,000 distinct CDR3 sequences listed, approximately 12% were seen once; the top ten hold 0.51%. CDR3 size: 13 residues. Per germline, CDR1 DFQATT and CDR2 SNEGSKA (reference sequence). The V gene lost 4 bases and the J gene lost 6 bases, with 13 bases spanning the gap. This clonotype was seen repeatedly, ten times or more. What it binds is not known. The chain is built from TRBV20-1 and TRBJ2-1, with D tentatively TRBD2 (5 bases). Sequencing was performed on blood, either unsorted or a sorted T cell fraction (not recorded which). This TCR was recovered from a male donor with ankylosing spondylitis. CDR3 residues: CSANHGSLNEQFF. CDR3 DNA sequence: TGCAGTGCTAACCATGGGAGTCTCAATGAGCAGTTCTTC.